The subject of this entry is one TCR beta chain. This sample was taken from a study of blood T cell repertoires in COVID-19. Study at large: T cells, B-cell-depleted T cells, or PBMCs provided the cDNA or gDNA that served as material.

Measured with immunoSEQ multiplex PCR; TCRdb has only the in-frame clones, and not every one. The data show 300,000 or so clones, about 89% seen once. The origin of this receptor is a woman aged 40 to 50 who had recovered from COVID-19. Source material: peripheral blood.

The CDR3 protein is CASSPPAGRNTDTQYF. The CDR3 DNA reads as TGTGCCAGCAGCCCCCCAGCGGGGCGCAACACAGATACGCAGTATTTT. The chain links TRBV9 to TRBJ2-3; 7 bases are shared with TRBD2. CDR1 and CDR2 from the germline V gene are SGDLS and YYNGEE. The CDR3 contains 16 residues. Germline trimming cut 4 bases from V and 2 bases from J; bases unmatched to any gene: 10. Full variable domain (outside the CDR3, taken from reference TRBV9 and TRBJ2-3): DSGVTQTPKHLITATGQRVTLRCSPRSGDLSVYWYQQSLDQGLQFLIQYYNGEERAKGNILERFSAQQFPDLHSELNLSSLELGDSALYFCASSPPAGRNTDTQYFGPGTRLTVL.